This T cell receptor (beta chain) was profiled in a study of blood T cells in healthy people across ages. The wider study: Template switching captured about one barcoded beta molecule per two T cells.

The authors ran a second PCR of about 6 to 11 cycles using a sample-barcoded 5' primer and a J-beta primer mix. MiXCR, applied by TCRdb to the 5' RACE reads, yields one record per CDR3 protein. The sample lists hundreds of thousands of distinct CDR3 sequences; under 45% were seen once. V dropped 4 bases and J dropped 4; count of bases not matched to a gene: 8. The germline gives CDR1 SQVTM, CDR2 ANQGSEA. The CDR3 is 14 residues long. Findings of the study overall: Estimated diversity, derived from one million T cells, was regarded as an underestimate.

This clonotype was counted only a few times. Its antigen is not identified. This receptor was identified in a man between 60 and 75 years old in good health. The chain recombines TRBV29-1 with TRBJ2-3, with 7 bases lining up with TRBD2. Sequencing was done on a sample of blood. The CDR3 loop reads CSVARSGESDTQYF. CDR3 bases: TGCAGCGTTGCCCGCAGCGGGGAGTCAGATACGCAGTATTTT.